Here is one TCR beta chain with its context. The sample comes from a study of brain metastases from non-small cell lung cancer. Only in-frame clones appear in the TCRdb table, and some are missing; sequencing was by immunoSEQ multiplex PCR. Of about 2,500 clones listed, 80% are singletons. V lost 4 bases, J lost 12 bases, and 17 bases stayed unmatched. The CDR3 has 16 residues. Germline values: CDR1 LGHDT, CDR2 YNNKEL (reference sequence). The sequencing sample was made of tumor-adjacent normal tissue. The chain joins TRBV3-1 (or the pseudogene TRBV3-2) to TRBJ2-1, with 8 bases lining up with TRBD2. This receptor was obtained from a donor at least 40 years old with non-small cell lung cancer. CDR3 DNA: TGTGCCAGCAGCCGCTCACGGGAGGGGCGCCTAGCTTCGCAGTTCTTC. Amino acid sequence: CASSRSREGRLASQFF.